The T cell receptor (beta chain) described here comes from a study of T-cell reconstitution after alpha-beta-depleted transplantation in children. Study-wide points: One year after transplant, T-cell counts and diversity came mostly from newly produced T cells. After transplant, at about two months, alpha-beta T cells were reportedly derived from several hundred expanded graft clones.

Worth noting for this clonotype: Its specificity is unknown.

TCRbeta library construction was performed incorporating unique molecular identifiers. MiXCR, run by TCRdb on the PCR reads, gives a single entry per CDR3 protein. The profile shows fewer than 700,000 distinct CDR3 sequences, 10% to 15% of them singletons. V shed 0 bases and J 3 bases; nucleotides not matched to a gene: 6. CDR3 length: 16 residues. CDR1 and CDR2 (germline): ENHRY, SYGVKD. This receptor was obtained from a male patient between 10 and 17 years old who had a stem cell transplant for acute myeloid leukemia, so the T cells may come from the graft donor. The sequencing used PBMCs, mostly from graft donor cells, collected 360 days after TCRalphabeta/CD19-depleted stem cell transplant. The chain carries TRBV10-3 and TRBJ2-5, with 8 positions matching TRBD1. CDR3 loop: CAISESAGGREETQYF. The CDR3 nucleotides read TGTGCCATCAGTGAGTCGGCAGGGGGCCGGGAAGAGACCCAGTACTTC.